The entry below describes one T cell receptor (beta chain). The sample is drawn from a study of T-cell reconstitution after alpha-beta-depleted transplantation in children. It was with unique molecular identifiers that the TCRbeta library was prepared. MiXCR was run by TCRdb on the PCR reads, yielding one entry per CDR3 protein. There are 360,000 or so distinct CDR3 sequences in the sample; around 20% occur only once, and 3.8% lies in the top ten. Germline assignment: CDR1 SGHRS and CDR2 YFSETQ. V was pared by 2 bases and J by 8 bases, with 10 bases of the junction left unmatched. This CDR3 is 15 amino acids long.

The gene calls are TRBV5-1 and TRBJ2-1; 7 bases agree with TRBD1. The receptor was isolated from a human donor who donated a stem cell graft to a child with acute myeloid leukemia. The sequenced sample was PBMCs from the stem cell graft donor, obtained from the stem cell graft. CDR3 region: CASSFGNRGGDEQFF. DNA of the CDR3: TGCGCCAGCAGCTTTGGGAACAGGGGCGGCGATGAGCAGTTCTTC.